A single sample gave rise to the 27 T cell receptor beta chains below, sequenced in a study of blood T cell repertoires in COVID-19. Method: immunoSEQ multiplex PCR; TCRdb's copy keeps in-frame clones and lacks some. The sample has around 360,000 clones, about 88% seen once; the top ten hold 2.5% to 3%. The specimen sequenced was PBMCs or T cells enriched from blood (not recorded which). The receptors here all came from a young woman who had recovered from COVID-19.

The gene calls are TRBV7-8 and TRBJ1-1; D remains ambiguous. This CDR3 is 15 amino acids long. Per the germline V gene, CDR1 is SGHVS and CDR2 is FQNEAQ. V shed 3 bases and J shed 3 bases, with 14 bases lying between them. The DNA of the CDR3 is TGTGCCAGCAGCTTGGAAGGCGGAGGGCACACTGAAGCTTTCTTT. Translation gives CASSLEGGGHTEAFF. The full variable domain, in which reference TRBV7-8 and TRBJ1-1 provide the parts outside the CDR3, is GAGVSQSPRYKVAKRGQDVALRCDPISGHVSLFWYQQALGQGPEFLTYFQNEAQLDKSGLPSDRFFAERPEGSVSTLKIQRTQQEDSAVYLCASSLEGGGHTEAFFGQGTRLTVV.

The V call is TRBV4-2, the J call TRBJ2-5, with 12 positions matching TRBD2. The V segment lost 4 bases and the J segment 3 bases; nucleotides outside the gene matches: 6. The CDR3 is 16 amino acids. Germline-derived CDR1 and CDR2 are LGHNA and YNFKEQ. Here the CDR3 DNA reads TGTGCCAGCAGCCGACTAGCGGGAGATGGTGAAGAGACCCAGTACTTC. This codes for CASSRLAGDGEETQYF.

The rearrangement uses TRBV15 and TRBJ2-6; TRBD1 aligns across 8 bases. The CDR3 contains 16 residues. Per the germline V gene, CDR1 is LNHNV and CDR2 is YYDKDF (reference sequence). V shed 3 bases, J shed 4 bases, and the junction held 5 bases outside the gene matches. The CDR3 DNA sequence: TGTGCCACCAGCAGCGGACAGGGTCCCGGGGCCAACGTCCTGACTTTC. Amino acid sequence: CATSSGQGPGANVLTF.

This chain uses TRBV4-2 with TRBJ2-1; D is possibly TRBD2 (6 bases). The CDR3 loop spans 17 amino acids. The germline CDR1 and CDR2 sequences are LGHNA and YNFKEQ. V was cut by 0 bases and J by 3 bases, with 15 bases left in between. CDR3 protein: CASSQDPAAGIYNEQFF. The CDR3 bases are TGTGCCAGCAGCCAAGATCCTGCAGCGGGCATCTACAATGAGCAGTTCTTC.

The chain has TRBV7-2 and TRBJ1-6; TRBD1 matches at 9 bases. Trimming cost V 6 bases and J 7 bases; bases outside gene matches: 10. Per the germline V gene, CDR1 is SGHTA and CDR2 is FQGNSA. The CDR3 covers 16 residues. The DNA for the CDR3 is TGTGCCAGCAGTCGGGACAGGGCTGGCTCGAATTCACCCCTCCACTTT. It specifies CASSRDRAGSNSPLHF.

The rearrangement uses TRBV27 and TRBJ1-2; D gene ambiguous. CDR1 is MNHEY, CDR2 SMNVEV, per germline (reference sequence). Trimming removed 3 bases from V and 8 bases from J, with 13 bases in between. The CDR3 runs to 13 residues. CDR3 in amino acids: CASSFMDSAGYTF. The CDR3 DNA reads as TGTGCCAGCAGTTTTATGGACTCCGCCGGCTACACCTTC.

CDR3 residues: CASMPGTGTYEQYF. The CDR3 DNA follows: TGCGCCAGCATGCCCGGGACAGGAACCTACGAGCAGTACTTC. The chain has TRBV5-1 and TRBJ2-7; 8 nucleotides agree with TRBD1. The length of the CDR3 is 14 residues. CDR1 and CDR2 from the germline V gene are SGHRS and YFSETQ. V dropped 6 bases and J dropped 2; count of bases not matched to a gene: 7.

This chain links TRBV19 with TRBJ1-3; no clear D. The germline V and J ends were trimmed by 4 bases and 1 base, with 5 bases remaining between them. Germline CDR1 LNHDA, CDR2 SQIVND (reference sequence). The CDR3 is 13 amino acids. CDR3 residues: CASSTPSGNTIYF. CDR3 sequence (DNA): TGTGCCAGTAGTACCCCATCTGGAAACACCATATATTTT.

This clone was found a few times. The V and J genes are TRBV2 and TRBJ2-4, with D possibly being TRBD1 (6 bases). V was shortened by 5 bases and J by 0 bases, with 8 bases between the two germline ends. Germline V gene data show CDR1 as SNHLY and CDR2 as FYNNEI. The CDR3 sequence is 14 residues long. In DNA, the CDR3 is TGTGCCAGCAGTCTACAGGGAGCCAAAAACATTCAGTACTTC. Its translation is CASSLQGAKNIQYF.

The genes are TRBV18 and TRBJ2-2, with D perhaps matching TRBD2 (5 bases). The CDR3 is 16 amino acids. CDR1 and CDR2 from the germline V gene are KGHSH and LQKENI. With 0 bases removed from V and 4 bases from J, the gap between germline ends came to 12 bases. The CDR3 sequence is CASSPPGPGSTGELFF. The CDR3 bases are TGTGCCAGCTCACCACCGGGCCCGGGGAGCACCGGGGAGCTGTTTTTT. The full variable domain, in which reference TRBV18 and TRBJ2-2 provide the parts outside the CDR3, is NAGVMQNPRHLVRRRGQEARLRCSPMKGHSHVYWYRQLPEEGLKFMVYLQKENIIDESGMPKERFSAEFPKEGPSILRIQQVVRGDSAAYFCASSPPGPGSTGELFFGEGSRLTVL.

The gene calls are TRBV7-3 and TRBJ2-2; TRBD2 agrees at 11 bases. V shed 5 bases, J shed 0 bases, and the junction held 8 bases outside the gene matches. This CDR3 has 18 amino acids. Germline CDR1 is SGHTA and CDR2 is FQGTGA. CDR3 amino acids: CASSHGTSGTPNTGELFF. The CDR3 nucleotides are TGTGCCAGCAGCCACGGGACTAGCGGTACCCCGAACACCGGGGAGCTGTTTTTT.

The V gene is TRBV4-2, the J gene TRBJ1-2; 7 positions match TRBD1. The ends lost 1 base at V and 4 bases at J; junction bases unmatched: 9. Germline assignment: CDR1 LGHNA and CDR2 YNFKEQ. The length of the CDR3 is 16 residues. CDR3 DNA: TGTGCCAGCAGCCAAGGCTCGACAGGGATGGGCTATGGCTACACCTTC. It yields the protein CASSQGSTGMGYGYTF.

This clone was detected only once. This sequence joins TRBV2 and TRBJ1-4; a weak D match, TRBD1 (6 bases). Germline V lookup: CDR1 SNHLY, CDR2 FYNNEI. The CDR3 is 13 amino acids. The V end lost 6 bases, the J end lost 7 bases, and 12 bases lay between the germline ends. The DNA for the CDR3 is TGTGCCAGCAGAACAGGGTTTGCTGAAAAACTGTTTTTT. It encodes CASRTGFAEKLFF.

The J gene is TRBJ1-3, the V gene TRBV12-3 or TRBV12-4; D remains ambiguous. V was cut by 6 bases and J by 4 bases, with 4 bases left in between. This CDR3 is 11 amino acids long. The CDR3 DNA reads TGTGCCAGCAGCACAGGAAACACCATATATTTT. Encoded protein: CASSTGNTIYF.

V is TRBV28 and J is TRBJ2-2; the D is unclear. Germline V CDR1 and CDR2: MDHEN, SYDVKM. The ends were cut back, 3 bases at V and 5 bases at J, with 10 bases in the middle. The CDR3 loop spans 14 amino acids. Written as DNA, the CDR3 is TGTGCCAGCAGTTTTTCCACCGAGACCGGGGAGCTGTTTTTT. Translating gives CASSFSTETGELFF.

This clone was seen only a few times. V gene TRBV7-2 combines with J gene TRBJ2-7; D might be TRBD1 (5 bases). CDR3 size: 14 residues. From germline, CDR1 is SGHTA and CDR2 FQGNSA. Trimming cost V 3 bases and J 2 bases, with 11 bases left between them. CDR3 protein: CASSFYQGPYEQYF. CDR3 coding DNA: TGTGCCAGCAGCTTTTACCAGGGCCCCTACGAGCAGTACTTC.

The chain carries TRBV5-6 and TRBJ2-7, with D tentatively TRBD1 (5 bases). V gave up 0 bases and J gave up 5 bases, with 12 bases separating them. The CDR3 has 14 residues. The germline gives CDR1 SGHDT, CDR2 YYEEEE. The CDR3 nucleotides are TGTGCCAGCAGCTTGGTTCGACAGCCCAACGAGCAGTACTTC. It encodes CASSLVRQPNEQYF.

CDR3 nucleotide sequence: TGTGCCAGCAGCGGACAGGGGGCTCGGAATGAGCAGTTCTTC. This translates into CASSGQGARNEQFF. The V call is TRBV2, the J call TRBJ2-1; 11 bases are shared with TRBD1. Trimming cost V 6 bases and J 7 bases; bases outside gene matches: 5. The CDR3 is 14 residues long. Germline CDR1 reads SNHLY; CDR2 reads FYNNEI.

V and J are TRBV7-9 and TRBJ2-1; 7 positions agree with TRBD2. In germline, CDR1 is SEHNR, CDR2 FQNEAQ (reference sequence). V lost 4 bases, J lost 6 bases, and 12 bases stayed unmatched. The CDR3 sequence is 16 residues long. CDR3 DNA: TGTGCCAGCAGCTGGCCGCTAGCGGTCATGGGCAATGAGCAGTTCTTC. Residues: CASSWPLAVMGNEQFF.

The chain couples TRBV19 to TRBJ1-5; 10 positions agree with TRBD1. With V trimmed by 5 bases and J by 6 bases, 4 bases remained unmatched. The CDR3 covers 14 residues. The germline gives CDR1 LNHDA, CDR2 SQIVND (reference sequence). CDR3 residues: CASSLDRGSQPQHF. CDR3 in DNA: TGTGCCAGTAGTCTGGACAGGGGGTCTCAGCCCCAGCATTTT.

V and J are TRBV7-9 and TRBJ2-1; 7 bases are shared with TRBD1. This CDR3 spans 13 amino acids. The trim removed 6 bases at V and 8 bases at J, leaving 7 bases unmatched. Germline V lookup: CDR1 SEHNR, CDR2 FQNEAQ (reference sequence). The CDR3 DNA sequence: TGTGCCAGCAGTTCGGACAGGCGCGATGAGCAGTTCTTC. The encoded protein is CASSSDRRDEQFF. The full variable domain, its missing parts supplied by reference TRBV7-9 and TRBJ2-1, is DTGVSQNPRHKITKRGQNVTFRCDPISEHNRLYWYRQTLGQGPEFLTYFQNEAQLEKSRLLSDRFSAERPKGSFSTLEIQRTEQGDSAMYLCASSSDRRDEQFFGPGTRLTVL.

The chain joins TRBV5-4 to TRBJ2-1; 8 bases line up with TRBD2. CDR3 size: 14 residues. The germline gives CDR1 SGHNT, CDR2 YYREEE (reference sequence). J lost 4 bases, V lost 2 bases, and 2 bases had no gene match. The CDR3 region is CASSLAGAYNEQFF. In DNA, the CDR3 is TGTGCCAGCAGCTTAGCGGGAGCATACAATGAGCAGTTCTTC.

CDR3 DNA sequence: TGTGCCAGCAGCGCGACAGGTCTGGGCACTGAAGCTTTCTTT. Its protein product is CASSATGLGTEAFF. V is TRBV6-5 and J is TRBJ1-1, with a weak D call TRBD1 (6 bases). The CDR3 consists of 14 residues. Between the trimmed V and J ends, which lost 6 bases and 4 bases, there was a span of 15 bases. The germline gives CDR1 MNHEY, CDR2 SVGAGI.

The chain recombines TRBV3-1 (or the pseudogene TRBV3-2) with TRBJ1-4; D possibly corresponds to TRBD1 (5 bases). In germline, CDR1 is LGHDT, CDR2 YNNKEL (reference sequence). The CDR3 contains 15 residues. V lost 1 base and J 4 bases, leaving 10 bases between the germline ends. This CDR3 is CASSQAAQGNEKLFF. The CDR3 DNA reads as TGTGCCAGCAGCCAAGCAGCGCAGGGTAATGAAAAACTGTTTTTT.

The V and J genes are TRBV2 and TRBJ2-7; 16 bases agree with TRBD2. The CDR3 is made up of 18 amino acids. Per germline, CDR1 SNHLY and CDR2 FYNNEI. With V trimmed by 0 bases and J by 5 bases, 7 bases remained unmatched. In nucleotides, the CDR3 is TGTGCCAGCAGTGAAGCGCTTTTGGGGACTAGCGGGGGGGACGAGCAGTACTTC. Translation: CASSEALLGTSGGDEQYF.

Of note for this clone: The sample has other DNA sequences that encode this CDR3 too. The chain joins TRBV5-1 to TRBJ2-7; the D gene is possibly TRBD1 (6 bases). CDR1 SGHRS and CDR2 YFSETQ come from the germline V gene. The V end lost 0 bases, the J end lost 4 bases, and 11 bases lay between the germline ends. The CDR3 is made up of 14 amino acids. The CDR3 loop is CASSLGAGVYEQYF. The CDR3 coding sequence is TGCGCCAGCAGCTTGGGGGCAGGGGTTTACGAGCAGTACTTC.

The chain joins TRBV5-8 to TRBJ1-4; D gene unclear. V gave up 6 bases and J gave up 4 bases, with 19 bases separating them. The CDR3 has 16 amino acids. Germline CDR1 and CDR2: SGHTS and YDEGEE. In nucleotides, the CDR3 is TGTGCCAGCACCCCCTTCCCGGTGCCCGGTAATGAAAAACTGTTTTTT. The encoded protein is CASTPFPVPGNEKLFF.